This passage covers 15 T cell receptor beta chains from one sample sequenced in a study of blood T cell repertoires in COVID-19. Sequenced by immunoSEQ multiplex PCR; TCRdb stores in-frame clones only, minus some. The sample shows some 70,000 clones, approximately 80% of them seen only once. The sequenced sample consisted of peripheral blood. The receptor set was obtained from a human donor in a cohort sampled during active COVID-19.

The gene calls are TRBV23-1 and TRBJ1-1; no definite D call. TRBV23-1 is noted as an ORF with a role that remains uncertain. CDR3 size: 11 residues. The V end lost 3 bases, the J end lost 10 bases, and 9 bases lay between the germline ends. CDR3 protein: CASSHRVGAFF. CDR3 nucleotide sequence: TGCGCCAGCAGTCATCGGGTAGGAGCTTTCTTT.

The chain has TRBV9 and TRBJ2-3, with TRBD1 matching over 7 bases. The junction had 6 bases not matched to a gene; V was cut back by 0 bases and J by 2 bases. Germline lookup yields CDR1 SGDLS and CDR2 YYNGEE. The CDR3 has 16 amino acids. CDR3 coding DNA: TGTGCCAGCAGCGTAGTCGGCAGGGGGAACACAGATACGCAGTATTTT. This codes for CASSVVGRGNTDTQYF.

This rearrangement joins TRBV24-1 to TRBJ2-7; TRBD1 aligns across 10 bases. The germline CDR1 and CDR2 sequences are KGHDR and SFDVKD. With V trimmed by 5 bases and J by 5 bases, 8 bases remained unmatched. The CDR3 consists of 15 residues. The DNA for the CDR3 is TGTGCCACCAGTGTCCCCGGGACAGGGGTAAACGAGCAGTACGTC. This codes for CATSVPGTGVNEQYV.

This chain links TRBV4-1 with TRBJ1-2, with D possibly TRBD1 on 6 matching bases. V was pared by 0 bases and J by 4 bases, with 12 bases between. Germline CDR1 MGHRA, CDR2 YSYEKL. The CDR3 contains 15 residues. The CDR3 bases are TGCGCCAGCAGCCAAGATAGGGGGAGGGGCTATGGCTACACCTTC. Protein sequence: CASSQDRGRGYGYTF.

This clone has just a few counts. The chain employs TRBV6-6 and TRBJ2-7; D is possibly TRBD1 (6 bases). Per germline, CDR1 MNHNY and CDR2 SVGAGI (reference sequence). The ends were cut back, 4 bases at V and 1 base at J, with 8 bases in the middle. The length of the CDR3 is 13 residues. DNA for the CDR3: TGTGCCAGCAGTTTACAGGGATCCTACGAGCAGTACTTC. It is translated as CASSLQGSYEQYF.

The chain combines TRBV7-3 with TRBJ2-6, with 9 bases fitting TRBD1. Per germline, CDR1 SGHTA and CDR2 FQGTGA. The CDR3 length is 18 residues. V dropped 1 base and J dropped 2; count of bases not matched to a gene: 6. CDR3 bases: TGTGCCAGCAGCTTAAGGCCGGGACAGGGTACTGGGGCCAACGTCCTGACTTTC. Encoded protein: CASSLRPGQGTGANVLTF.

This clone came up once. The chain joins TRBV2 to TRBJ1-4; TRBD1 matches 11 bases. The germline V gene has CDR1 SNHLY and CDR2 FYNNEI. CDR3 length: 15 residues. Trimming cost V 1 base and J 8 bases; bases outside gene matches: 3. The CDR3 region is CASSEEGQGGEKLFF. The CDR3 bases are TGTGCCAGCAGTGAAGAGGGACAGGGGGGGGAAAAACTGTTTTTT.

This clone appeared once. The rearrangement uses TRBV20-1 and TRBJ1-1; 8 nucleotides agree with TRBD1. V lost 3 bases, J lost 1 base, and 1 base stayed unmatched. This CDR3 contains 13 residues. Looked up from germline, CDR1 is DFQATT and CDR2 is SNEGSKA (reference sequence). CDR3 residues: CSASGQGNTEAFF. As DNA, the CDR3 is TGCAGTGCTAGTGGACAGGGGAACACTGAAGCTTTCTTT.

V and J are TRBV6-5 and TRBJ1-6; D call uncertain. Germline CDR1 and CDR2: MNHEY and SVGAGI. The CDR3 loop spans 15 amino acids. The V and J ends lost 4 bases and 4 bases respectively, with 11 bases between them. Here the CDR3 reads CASSSSTLYNSPLHF. The CDR3 region has the DNA TGTGCCAGCAGTTCCTCGACTTTGTATAATTCACCCCTCCACTTT.

CDR3 in DNA: TGTGCCAGCTCACCACAGACAGTCAATGAGCAGTTCTTC. Protein: CASSPQTVNEQFF. The rearrangement joins TRBV18 to TRBJ2-1; D might be TRBD1 (5 bases). From germline, CDR1 is KGHSH and CDR2 LQKENI. Deletions cut 1 base from V and 6 bases from J, with 7 bases between. This CDR3 comprises 13 residues.

The chain employs TRBV19 and TRBJ2-1, with 7 bases aligning to TRBD1. CDR3 length equals 16 residues. The trim removed 3 bases at V and 3 bases at J, leaving 8 bases unmatched. Germline values: CDR1 LNHDA, CDR2 SQIVND (reference sequence). CDR3: CASSISQQGLYNEQFF. As DNA, the CDR3 is TGTGCCAGTAGTATTTCCCAACAGGGGCTCTACAATGAGCAGTTCTTC. Complete variable domain (other parts from reference TRBV19 and TRBJ2-1): DGGITQSPKYLFRKEGQNVTLSCEQNLNHDAMYWYRQDPGQGLRLIYYSQIVNDFQKGDIAEGYSVSREKKESFPLTVTSAQKNPTAFYLCASSISQQGLYNEQFFGPGTRLTVL.

J is TRBJ1-5 and V is TRBV23-1, with 7 bases matching TRBD1. TRBV23-1 is designated an ORF whose function remains uncertain. The V segment lost 3 bases and the J segment 3 bases; nucleotides outside the gene matches: 8. CDR3 length: 16 amino acids. In DNA, the CDR3 is TGCGCCAGCAGTCACCCCGGACAGGATGACAATCAGCCCCAGCATTTT. It translates to CASSHPGQDDNQPQHF.

The chain is built from TRBV19 and TRBJ2-6; D is ambiguous. The CDR3 contains 15 residues. Trimming shortened V by 7 bases and J by 0 bases, and 10 bases separated the two germline ends. Looked up from germline, CDR1 is LNHDA and CDR2 is SQIVND (reference sequence). The CDR3 loop is CASTNTGSGANVLTF. The CDR3 DNA follows: TGTGCCAGTACCAATACCGGCTCTGGGGCCAACGTCCTGACTTTC. Full variable domain (rest looked up from reference TRBV19 and TRBJ2-6): DGGITQSPKYLFRKEGQNVTLSCEQNLNHDAMYWYRQDPGQGLRLIYYSQIVNDFQKGDIAEGYSVSREKKESFPLTVTSAQKNPTAFYLCASTNTGSGANVLTFGAGSRLTVL.

The sample holds many counts of this clone. The rearrangement uses TRBV7-8 and TRBJ2-3; tentative D call: TRBD2 (6 bases). This CDR3 region has 18 residues. V was cut by 8 bases and J by 0 bases, with 24 bases left in between. The germline V gene has CDR1 SGHVS and CDR2 FQNEAQ. CDR3 sequence (DNA): TGTGCCAGCTTCCCGCGGGGCGGGGTCCCCCATAGCACAGATACGCAGTATTTT. This gives the protein CASFPRGGVPHSTDTQYF.

The chain combines TRBV28 with TRBJ2-3; 8 bases align to TRBD1. Germline V gene data show CDR1 as MDHEN and CDR2 as SYDVKM. There are 15 residues in the CDR3. V lost 8 bases to trimming and J lost 1 base; unmatched junction nucleotides: 8. The CDR3 bases are TGTGCCAGCGGCGACAGGGGCGGGGGCACAGATACGCAGTATTTT. This encodes CASGDRGGGTDTQYF.